The clone carrying this T cell receptor beta chain has a count of ten or more. Its antigen is as yet unknown. With 6 bases removed from V and 2 bases from J, the gap between germline ends came to 7 bases. Germline V CDR1 and CDR2: LGHNT, FRNRAP. The CDR3 covers 12 residues. Amplification of the TCR beta CDR3 regions used RNA transcripts (as template). Scientists carried out first-round RT-PCR using HTBI primers and then a second-round multiplex PCR. Via MiXCR, TCRdb re-called the multiplex PCR reads, giving one row per CDR3 protein. Of 650,000 to 800,000 distinct CDR3 sequences in the sample, approximately 39% were seen once. The sample comes from a study of Graves' ophthalmopathy and Graves' hyperthyroidism. General observations from the study: In predicting ophthalmopathy progression, the model reached around 66% sensitivity and around 72% specificity. Blood also contained most of the expanded thyroid clonotypes above 0.001 frequency.

All donors with ophthalmopathy were recorded as having moderate-to-severe activity, CAS ≥3, NOSPECS ≥4 and a duration under 3 months. V is TRBV12-5 and J is TRBJ1-1; D ambiguous. The sequence came from an adult man with Graves' ophthalmopathy. The sequenced material came from peripheral blood. The CDR3, as DNA: TGTGCTAGTGGCTGGGGTAACACTGAAGCTTTCTTT. It translates to CASGWGNTEAFF. The full variable domain, its missing parts supplied by reference TRBV12-5 and TRBJ1-1, is DARVTQTPRHKVTEMGQEVTMRCQPILGHNTVFWYRQTMMQGLELLAYFRNRAPLDDSGMPKDRFSAEMPDATLATLKIQPSEPRDSAVYFCASGWGNTEAFFGQGTRLTVV.